These 7 T cell receptor beta chains were sequenced from one sample in a study of OX40 agonist ivuxolimab in advanced cancers. TCRdb keeps only in-frame clones here, not all; method: immunoSEQ multiplex PCR. The table has about 76,000 clones, 70% to 90% seen once. The input for sequencing was CD4+ or CD8+ T cells sorted from blood, taken in a trial of the OX40 agonist ivuxolimab. The receptors come from an adult with an advanced solid tumor such as melanoma, head and neck, liver or kidney cancer.

This chain links TRBV6-1 with TRBJ1-2, with 12 positions matching TRBD1. Germline CDR1 and CDR2: MNHNS and SASEGT. The CDR3 extends over 18 amino acids. Unmatched junction bases numbered 13, after V lost 4 bases and J lost 4 bases. CDR3 loop: CASSATPGQGAQGYGYTF. The CDR3 DNA sequence: TGTGCCAGCAGTGCTACACCGGGACAGGGGGCGCAGGGCTATGGCTACACCTTC.

This rearrangement joins TRBV9 to TRBJ1-1, with D uncertain. V was shortened by 0 bases and J by 8 bases, with 11 bases between the two germline ends. CDR1 and CDR2 from the germline V gene are SGDLS and YYNGEE. This CDR3 comprises 13 residues. The CDR3 region is CASSVDPQTEAFF. DNA for the CDR3: TGTGCCAGCAGCGTAGATCCCCAGACAGAAGCTTTCTTT.

This sequence joins TRBV5-6 and TRBJ1-1; D is possibly TRBD1 (5 bases). Germline CDR1 reads SGHDT; CDR2 reads YYEEEE. CDR3 length equals 12 residues. Trimming removed 7 bases at V and 4 bases at J, with 11 bases between. The CDR3 DNA sequence: TGTGCCAGCCGCGGGGGGAGCACTGAAGCTTTCTTT. Translating it yields CASRGGSTEAFF.

CDR3 sequence (DNA): TGTGCCAGCAGCCAACACCTCGGGACAGTACCAAATTCACCCCTCCACTTT. It codes for CASSQHLGTVPNSPLHF. The J gene is TRBJ1-6, the V gene TRBV14; 7 bases agree with TRBD1. V trimming: 2 bases; J trimming: 7 bases; junction bases outside the gene matches: 11. Germline V gene sequence: CDR1 SGHDN, CDR2 FVKESK. The length of the CDR3 is 17 residues.

The chain carries TRBV6-1 and TRBJ2-7; 10 nucleotides align to TRBD1. This CDR3 contains 14 residues. The junction had 8 bases not matched to a gene; V was cut back by 5 bases and J by 7 bases. Germline CDR1 reads MNHNS; CDR2 reads SASEGT. CDR3 in amino acids: CASSRQGAGREQYF. CDR3 DNA: TGTGCCAGCAGTCGACAGGGGGCCGGTAGAGAGCAGTACTTC.

The rearrangement links TRBV5-1 to TRBJ1-4; D might be TRBD1 (5 bases). The CDR3 runs to 20 residues. The V gene's germline CDR1 is SGHRS and CDR2 YFSETQ. The V end was cut by 4 bases, the J end by 1 base, with 26 bases between. The CDR3 coding sequence is TGCGCCAGCAGCCAAAAAGCCCGCAGGGCGCTTGACCTAACTAATGAAAAACTGTTTTTT. This codes for CASSQKARRALDLTNEKLFF.

The chain carries TRBV7-8 and TRBJ1-2, with D maybe TRBD1 (6 bases). The CDR3 totals 17 residues. Trimming stripped 2 bases from V and 3 bases from J, with 19 bases between. Germline V CDR1 and CDR2: SGHVS, FQNEAQ. The CDR3 nucleotides are TGTGCCAGCAGCTTACTAATGGGGGCAGGATGGGACTATGGCTACACCTTC. It yields the protein CASSLLMGAGWDYGYTF.